The sequence of this T cell receptor (beta chain) was determined in a study of beta chain features in type 1 diabetes. Study as a whole: Sorted cells numbering under 140,000,000 were examined across all samples. Findings and caveats of the study: Sampled from patients, naive, central memory and Treg TCRB repertoires appeared more similar than those sampled from healthy donors. HLA effects on TCRB rearrangement stayed unresolved here.

This clone has more than one count but fewer than ten. Its specificity is not known. Germline V gene lookup returns CDR1 LGHNA and CDR2 YNFKEQ. The CDR3 length is 18 residues. V trimming: 4 bases; J trimming: 4 bases; junction bases outside the gene matches: 17. The study reverse transcribed the entire isolated RNA, so it sequenced expressed TCRB transcripts. Data came from immunoSEQ multiplex PCR; TCRdb stores just in-frame clones and leaves some out. The sample lists roughly 130,000 clones; around 8.7% were seen once. Sequencing was done on a sample of central memory CD4+ T cells from blood. This TCR was recovered from a man younger than 30 in good health. V and J are TRBV4-2 and TRBJ2-3; 7 nucleotides match TRBD2. The CDR3 nucleotides read TGTGCCAGCAGCCGTTCCCTCCCGGGACTAAGTAGCTCAGATACGCAGTATTTT. Translated: CASSRSLPGLSSSDTQYF.